This TCR beta chain was retrieved from a study of beta chain features in type 1 diabetes. CDR1 is MDHEN, CDR2 SYDVKM, per germline. V lost 9 bases and J 5 bases, leaving 7 bases between the germline ends. This CDR3 spans 10 amino acids. This clone was recorded only once. Since all of the isolated RNA was reverse transcribed, expressed TCRB transcripts were what got sequenced. The protocol was immunoSEQ multiplex PCR, while the TCRdb copy is restricted to in-frame clones and leaves out a portion. The sample holds about 930,000 clones, 15% to 20% seen once. The source material was naive CD4+ T cells from blood. The gene calls are TRBV28 and TRBJ1-1, with D unclear. This receptor was taken from a woman aged 18-29 years in good health. CDR3 bases: TGTGCCAGTGGCCGAACTGAAGCTTTCTTT. Protein: CASGRTEAFF. Together with reference TRBV28 and TRBJ1-1, the CDR3 gives the full variable domain: DVKVTQSSRYLVKRTGEKVFLECVQDMDHENMFWYRQDPGLGLRLIYFSYDVKMKEKGDIPEGYSVSREKKERFSLILESASTNQTSMYLCASGRTEAFFGQGTRLTVV.